This T cell receptor beta chain was identified in a study of cytomegalovirus exposure and HLA in healthy donors. General observations from the study: Apart from CMV serostatus, no immune exposure information was available. The authors enumerated 150 to 200 TCR beta chains as linked to cytomegalovirus. In most subjects, TCR beta sequences reportedly gave accurate predictions of HLA-A and HLA-B alleles. A later analysis linked a missense variant in DCLRE1C to the trimming of TCR beta V and J genes.

In the case of this clone: Its antigen is as yet unknown.

The CDR3 contains 14 residues. CDR1 is SGHTA, CDR2 FQGNSA, per germline. The V segment lost 4 bases and the J segment 8 bases; nucleotides outside the gene matches: 6. Vbeta (60) and Jbeta (13) primers were used in the PCR. Profiling relied on immunoSEQ multiplex PCR, and the TCRdb table lists in-frame clones only, not all of them. Its clone listing holds some 64,000 clones. This receptor was taken from a woman aged 30 to 39 in good health and CMV-seronegative. The sequencing input was PBMCs. The chain employs TRBV7-2 and TRBJ1-5; 9 bases agree with TRBD1. CDR3 coding DNA: TGTGCCAGCAGCTCCGGGACAGGGAAGAAGCCCCAGCATTTT. It yields the protein CASSSGTGKKPQHF.